A single sample is the source of the 16 T cell receptor beta chains below, sequenced in a study of blood T cell repertoires in COVID-19. The protocol was immunoSEQ multiplex PCR, while the TCRdb copy is restricted to in-frame clones and leaves out a portion. Among approximately 190,000 clones listed, roughly 80% were seen once. Specimen: PBMCs or T cells enriched from blood (not recorded which). The receptor set was obtained from a man aged 35-49 years who had recovered from COVID-19.

The rearrangement joins TRBV3-1 (or the pseudogene TRBV3-2) to TRBJ2-2; possible D gene TRBD1, 6 bases. V lost 4 bases and J 1 base, leaving 13 bases between the germline ends. The CDR3 consists of 16 residues. Germline V gives CDR1 LGHDT, CDR2 YNNKEL (reference sequence). CDR3 in DNA: TGTGCCAGCAGCCGCCCTTCGGGACAGAACACCGGGGAGCTGTTTTTT. Its translation is CASSRPSGQNTGELFF.

The chain has TRBV3-1 (or the pseudogene TRBV3-2) and TRBJ2-1; D may be TRBD1 (6 bases). The CDR3 length is 16 residues. V lost 1 base to trimming and J lost 4 bases, with 14 bases between them. Germline CDR1 and CDR2: LGHDT and YNNKEL (reference sequence). The CDR3 bases are TGTGCCAGCAGCCAAGCGGGAATAGACAGGTACAATGAGCAGTTCTTC. Translated: CASSQAGIDRYNEQFF.

This chain connects TRBV29-1 to TRBJ2-7, with 14 nucleotides matching TRBD2. This CDR3 region has 14 residues. V gave up 5 bases and J gave up 7 bases; unmatched junction bases: 7. Germline-derived CDR1 and CDR2 are SQVTM and ANQGSEA. In nucleotides, the CDR3 is TGCAGCGTTAACCAAGGGACTAGCGGGGGAGAGCAGTACTTC. This translates into CSVNQGTSGGEQYF.

This chain links TRBV6-6 with TRBJ2-2; the match to TRBD2 covers 10 bases. The CDR3 loop spans 15 amino acids. Germline values: CDR1 MNHNY, CDR2 SVGAGI (reference sequence). V gave up 7 bases and J gave up 7 bases; unmatched junction bases: 9. The CDR3 reads CASKSGGALGGELFF. In DNA, the CDR3 is TGTGCCAGCAAGAGCGGGGGGGCCCTTGGCGGGGAGCTGTTTTTT.

The V call is TRBV10-3, the J call TRBJ1-5, with 7 positions matching TRBD1. The length of the CDR3 is 13 residues. Trimming at V came to 11 bases and at J to 3 bases, leaving 7 bases not matched to a gene. Germline V gives CDR1 ENHRY, CDR2 SYGVKD. CDR3 nucleotide sequence: TGTGCCTCCGCGACAGGGCTCAATCAGCCCCAGCATTTT. It yields the protein CASATGLNQPQHF.

This clone was picked up a small number of times. The chain couples TRBV14 to TRBJ2-2, with TRBD2 matching over 8 bases. Trimming removed 8 bases from V and 3 bases from J; junction bases left unmatched: 5. CDR1 and CDR2 (germline): SGHDN, FVKESK. The CDR3 totals 14 residues. The CDR3 sequence: CASRSGGYTGELFF. The CDR3 DNA reads as TGTGCCAGCCGAAGCGGGGGCTACACCGGGGAGCTGTTTTTT.

This chain links TRBV6-1 with TRBJ1-1; D unclear. Trimming left V 2 bases short and J 4 bases short, with 11 bases between. This CDR3 has 14 residues. Per germline, CDR1 MNHNS and CDR2 SASEGT. CDR3 sequence (DNA): TGTGCCAGCAGTGAAACCGGGTACTCCACTGAAGCTTTCTTT. It encodes CASSETGYSTEAFF.

This chain uses TRBV7-6 with TRBJ1-3; D is unresolved. V lost 2 bases, J lost 4 bases, and 18 bases lay in between. CDR3 length equals 17 residues. CDR1 and CDR2 from the germline V gene are SGHVS and FNYEAQ. The CDR3 DNA is TGTGCCAGCAGCTTACAAACTAGGACGGCCGGGGGAAACACCATATATTTT. Translating gives CASSLQTRTAGGNTIYF.

The V and J genes are TRBV6-1 and TRBJ2-3; D not certain. Germline CDR1 reads MNHNS; CDR2 reads SASEGT. The CDR3 is 15 residues long. V was shortened by 3 bases and J by 3 bases, with 13 bases between the two germline ends. Here the CDR3 reads CASSEDLAETDTQYF. The CDR3 bases are TGTGCCAGCAGTGAGGATTTGGCGGAGACAGATACGCAGTATTTT.

V is TRBV30 and J is TRBJ1-5, with D perhaps matching TRBD1 (6 bases). The CDR3 runs to 14 residues. Germline CDR1 and CDR2: GTSNPN and SVGIG (reference sequence). The V end lost 3 bases, the J end lost 7 bases, and 16 bases lay between the germline ends. CDR3 in DNA: TGTGCCTGGAGAACCGCGGGGGGCGGGCAGCCCCAGCATTTT. It codes for CAWRTAGGGQPQHF.

This clone was seen more than once but under ten times. The rearrangement links TRBV2 to TRBJ1-3, with D perhaps TRBD1 (6 bases). V dropped 3 bases and J dropped 0 bases, with 12 bases sitting between them. Germline V gene sequence: CDR1 SNHLY, CDR2 FYNNEI. The CDR3 sequence is 16 residues long. CDR3 DNA: TGTGCCAGCAGTGAGTTGGGGGCCCACTCTGGAAACACCATATATTTT. Residues: CASSELGAHSGNTIYF.

The chain combines TRBV7-2 with TRBJ1-2, with TRBD1 matching 8 bases. Germline CDR1 SGHTA, CDR2 FQGNSA. V was pared by 5 bases and J by 5 bases, with 7 bases of the junction left unmatched. This CDR3 region has 14 residues. This chain's CDR3 is CASSPGQGAYGYTF. CDR3 DNA: TGTGCCAGCAGCCCCGGGCAGGGGGCTTATGGCTACACCTTC.

The chain combines TRBV6-1 with TRBJ1-2, with no clear D. The ends were cut back, 2 bases at V and 4 bases at J, with 14 bases in the middle. CDR3 length: 15 residues. The germline V gene has CDR1 MNHNS and CDR2 SASEGT. CDR3 loop: CASSESFLQSYGYTF. The CDR3, as DNA: TGTGCCAGCAGTGAATCCTTTCTACAGTCCTATGGCTACACCTTC.

The J gene is TRBJ1-1, the V gene TRBV18, with D possibly matching TRBD1 (6 bases). This CDR3 has 15 amino acids. Trimming cost V 0 bases and J 2 bases, with 10 bases left between them. CDR1 and CDR2 (germline): KGHSH, LQKENI. Written as DNA, the CDR3 is TGTGCCAGCTCACCACCAAGCAGGGGTAACACTGAAGCTTTCTTT. Translating it yields CASSPPSRGNTEAFF.

This clone was found once. This chain links TRBV28 with TRBJ2-5; the D gene is possibly TRBD1 (6 bases). V lost 6 bases and J lost 3, with 11 bases in between. CDR1 is MDHEN, CDR2 SYDVKM, per germline. CDR3 length: 13 residues. The CDR3 DNA is TGTGCCAGCAGGGACAGCCAGAAAGAGACCCAGTACTTC. This translates into CASRDSQKETQYF.

V usage is TRBV5-4 and J usage is TRBJ2-1, with TRBD2 matching 9 bases. The junction had 13 bases not matched to a gene; V was cut back by 4 bases and J by 5 bases. The CDR3 has 17 amino acids. Germline-derived CDR1 and CDR2 are SGHNT and YYREEE (reference sequence). The CDR3 sequence is CASSEGPLAGLDNEQFF. Written as DNA, the CDR3 is TGTGCCAGCAGCGAAGGGCCCCTAGCGGGGCTAGACAATGAGCAGTTCTTC.